These T cell receptor beta chains were read from a single sample in a study of response to subunit inactivated influenza vaccine. TCRdb analysed the RT-PCR reads with MiXCR anew, one entry per CDR3 protein. Of 600,000 to 850,000 distinct CDR3 sequences listed, about 15% are singletons. Sequenced material: PBMCs from blood, taken less than 15 days before vaccination. The receptors stem from a man between 50 and 59 years old who received an inactivated influenza vaccine. Both conserved end residues are part of each CDR3. D genes are given only for firm matches. Rows give clone size only sometimes, using once, few, many, or a class for an expanded clone.

V gene	J gene	clone size	D gene	CDR3 protein	CDR3 DNA
TRBV20-1	TRBJ1-5	few	NA	CSAQDGSNQPQHF	TGCAGTGCCCAGGACGGTAGCAATCAGCCCCAGCATTTT
TRBV4-3	TRBJ2-3	few	TRBD1	CASSSGTGVTDTQYF	TGCGCCAGCAGCTCAGGGACAGGGGTTACAGATACGCAGTATTTT
TRBV2	TRBJ2-7	NA	NA	CASFPLGSYEQYF	TGTGCCAGCTTCCCGCTGGGGTCCTACGAGCAGTACTTC
TRBV30	TRBJ2-5	NA	TRBD1	CAWEIQGARETQYF	TGTGCCTGGGAAATACAGGGGGCTCGGGAGACCCAGTACTTC
TRBV3-1	TRBJ1-1	NA	NA	CASSRGIHTEAFF	TGTGCCAGCAGCCGGGGTATTCACACTGAAGCTTTCTTT
TRBV20-1	TRBJ2-1	many	TRBD1	CSAREGRGRDEQFF	TGCAGTGCTAGAGAGGGCAGGGGGCGCGATGAGCAGTTCTTC
TRBV29-1	TRBJ2-7	few	NA	CSVEGSGTMAPYEQYF	TGCAGCGTAGAGGGGTCGGGCACCATGGCCCCCTACGAGCAGTACTTC
TRBV6-2/TRBV6-3	TRBJ2-6	few	TRBD1	CASSSPGTAKQTSGANVLTF	TGTGCCAGCAGTTCTCCAGGGACAGCAAAACAAACCTCTGGGGCCAACGTCCTGACTTTC
TRBV5-6	TRBJ2-7	NA	NA	CASSFYDSYEQYF	TGTGCCAGCAGCTTCTACGACTCCTACGAGCAGTACTTC
TRBV20-1	TRBJ2-1	few	TRBD2	CSAISGVTSYNEQFF	TGCAGTGCCATAAGCGGGGTAACCTCCTACAATGAGCAGTTCTTC
TRBV27	TRBJ2-7	few	NA	CASSRGASERSYEQYF	TGTGCCAGCAGTCGCGGGGCTAGCGAGCGCTCCTACGAGCAGTACTTC
TRBV9	TRBJ2-3	few	TRBD1	CASSGQGVSTDTQYF	TGTGCCAGCAGCGGACAGGGGGTTAGCACAGATACGCAGTATTTT
TRBV20-1	TRBJ2-2	few	NA	CSASELAVGELFF	TGCAGTGCTAGCGAGCTAGCCGTCGGGGAGCTGTTTTTT
TRBV11-3	TRBJ2-3	few	NA	CASSLRMTDTQYF	TGTGCCAGCAGCTTAAGGATGACAGATACGCAGTATTTT
TRBV27	TRBJ2-2	many	TRBD1	CASSPTGGTGAGELFF	TGTGCCAGCAGTCCTACCGGGGGGACAGGGGCCGGGGAGCTGTTTTTT
TRBV5-1	TRBJ1-5	NA	TRBD1	CASSLGSGGNQPQHF	TGCGCCAGCAGCTTGGGGTCAGGGGGGAATCAGCCCCAGCATTTT
TRBV20-1	TRBJ2-5	few	NA	CSASKSVRGETQYF	TGCAGTGCTAGCAAGTCTGTCCGGGGAGAGACCCAGTACTTC